Below, 21 T cell receptor beta chains from the same sample are listed, as sequenced in a study of shared clonotypes between healthy human individuals. CD8 cells regarded as naive lacked CD45RO, were positively chosen for CCR7, and omitted terminally differentiated effector memory CD45RA+ cells. Some clones are missing from TCRdb's copy, which holds only in-frame ones; the method was immunoSEQ multiplex PCR. The sample includes about 2.1 million clones, roughly 95% of them seen just once. Sequenced input: naive CD8+ T cells from PBMCs. Receptors were obtained from a man between 18 and 29 years old in good health. Some clones in this sample may be carry-over from other donors' samples.

The chain recombines TRBV4-3 with TRBJ1-2; D is unresolved. Germline loops: CDR1 LGHNA, CDR2 YSLEER. Deletions cut 0 bases from V and 4 bases from J, with 15 bases between. The CDR3 covers 16 residues. CDR3 DNA sequence: TGCGCCAGCAGCCAAGATTATAGCGGCTTACCCTATGGCTACACCTTC. Amino acid sequence: CASSQDYSGLPYGYTF.

This clone was found a few times. V is TRBV27 and J is TRBJ1-5; D gene uncertain. Trimming stripped 5 bases from V and 0 bases from J, with 11 bases between. This CDR3 is 15 amino acids long. Germline CDR1 reads MNHEY; CDR2 reads SMNVEV (reference sequence). The CDR3 sequence: CASSMTGNSNQPQHF. In nucleotides, the CDR3 is TGTGCCAGCAGTATGACGGGTAATAGCAATCAGCCCCAGCATTTT.

Concerning this clone: Different DNA sequences within this sample yield the same CDR3. The genes are TRBV7-9 and TRBJ2-1; D not certain. Germline values: CDR1 SEHNR, CDR2 FQNEAQ (reference sequence). This CDR3 is 10 amino acids long. Trimming left V 5 bases short and J 8 bases short, with 4 bases between. This CDR3 is CASSLDEQFF. The CDR3 coding sequence is TGTGCCAGCAGCCTAGATGAGCAGTTCTTC.

The gene calls are TRBV14 and TRBJ1-1; 7 bases match TRBD1. Looked up from germline, CDR1 is SGHDN and CDR2 is FVKESK. The J segment lost 1 base and the V segment lost 0 bases, leaving 2 bases of the junction unmatched. CDR3 size: 15 residues. This CDR3 is CASSQDGQENTEAFF. The CDR3 DNA sequence: TGTGCCAGCAGCCAAGATGGACAGGAGAACACTGAAGCTTTCTTT.

The chain couples TRBV10-3 to TRBJ2-5; D not resolved. V lost 0 bases and J 2 bases, leaving 4 bases between the germline ends. The germline CDR1 and CDR2 sequences are ENHRY and SYGVKD. The CDR3 covers 13 residues. CDR3 DNA: TGTGCCATCAGTGAGTCGGTTCAAGAGACCCAGTACTTC. Encoded protein: CAISESVQETQYF.

This clone has only one observation. The chain has TRBV11-3 and TRBJ1-2; D gene uncertain. This CDR3 spans 16 amino acids. V was cut by 4 bases and J by 0 bases, with 15 bases left in between. Per germline, CDR1 SGHNT and CDR2 YENEEA. The CDR3 nucleotides are TGTGCCAGCAGCTCCCGAGAGGGCCAAACTAACTATGGCTACACCTTC. Translated: CASSSREGQTNYGYTF.

The chain uses TRBV5-1 and TRBJ1-1; D is unresolved. This CDR3 contains 14 residues. Germline V CDR1 and CDR2: SGHRS, YFSETQ. The V and J ends lost 4 bases and 4 bases respectively, with 14 bases between them. The CDR3 here is CASSPRGPSTEAFF. The CDR3 bases are TGCGCCAGCAGCCCTCGCGGGCCCTCCACTGAAGCTTTCTTT.

The CDR3 loop is CASSGAGAAYEQYF. CDR3 in DNA: TGTGCCAGCAGTGGTGCGGGGGCCGCCTACGAGCAGTACTTC. The J gene is TRBJ2-7, the V gene TRBV6-1; TRBD2 is a possible D gene (7 bases). V was trimmed by 4 bases and J by 2 bases, leaving 12 bases between them. Germline assignment: CDR1 MNHNS and CDR2 SASEGT. The CDR3 loop spans 14 amino acids.

This chain connects TRBV9 to TRBJ2-6; 7 bases line up with TRBD1. The CDR3 is 16 amino acids. The junction had 2 bases not matched to a gene; V was cut back by 0 bases and J by 2 bases. Germline CDR1 SGDLS, CDR2 YYNGEE. CDR3 region: CASSVADRAGANVLTF. The CDR3 DNA sequence: TGTGCCAGCAGCGTAGCCGACAGGGCTGGGGCCAACGTCCTGACTTTC.

The V gene is TRBV7-9, the J gene TRBJ1-1; D possibly corresponds to TRBD1 (5 bases). The CDR3 is 15 residues long. Germline V gives CDR1 SEHNR, CDR2 FQNEAQ (reference sequence). The ends were cut back, 5 bases at V and 4 bases at J, with 17 bases in the middle. The CDR3: CASSPQGRDATEAFF. CDR3 in DNA: TGTGCCAGCAGCCCTCAGGGCAGGGACGCCACTGAAGCTTTCTTT.

Points on this clone: A much larger clone differs by one base, so this may be a read error. Other nucleotide sequences from this sample produce the same CDR3. CDR3 region: CASSFGDTEAFF. The CDR3 region has the DNA TGTGCCAGCAGCTTTGGCGACACTGAAGCTTTCTTT. The rearrangement links TRBV5-6 to TRBJ1-1; D gene uncertain. This CDR3 has 12 amino acids. V dropped 2 bases and J dropped 3 bases, with 5 bases sitting between them. Germline assignment: CDR1 SGHDT and CDR2 YYEEEE.

A remark on this clone: A much larger clonotype is one base distant, so this may be a read error. This chain uses TRBV7-2 with TRBJ2-7, with D perhaps matching TRBD1 or TRBD2 (5 bases each). The CDR3 is 13 residues long. V shed 6 bases and J shed 2 bases, with 11 bases lying between them. Germline V gene sequence: CDR1 SGHTA, CDR2 FQGNSA. The CDR3 DNA reads as TGTGCCAGCAGTTGGGGGAGCCCCTACGAGCAGTACTTC. This codes for CASSWGSPYEQYF.

The gene calls are TRBV9 and TRBJ2-1; the match to TRBD1 covers 7 bases. Germline V gene lookup returns CDR1 SGDLS and CDR2 YYNGEE. The CDR3 runs to 16 residues. The V segment lost 0 bases and the J segment 2 bases; nucleotides outside the gene matches: 5. CDR3 residues: CASSVGDRVAYNEQFF. The CDR3 region has the DNA TGTGCCAGCAGCGTAGGAGACAGGGTGGCCTACAATGAGCAGTTCTTC.

The CDR3 is CASSLGNKQYF. The CDR3 DNA is TGTGCCAGCAGTTTGGGAAATAAGCAGTACTTC. The rearrangement links TRBV28 to TRBJ2-7; D is uncertain. The germline V gene encodes CDR1 MDHEN and CDR2 SYDVKM. The CDR3 spans 11 residues. Trimming stripped 3 bases from V and 8 bases from J, with 8 bases between.

Remarks on this clone: This specimen includes other DNA sequences encoding the same CDR3. V gene TRBV7-9 combines with J gene TRBJ2-7; TRBD2 matches 8 bases. J lost 0 bases, V lost 1 base, and 8 bases had no gene match. The germline V gene encodes CDR1 SEHNR and CDR2 FQNEAQ (reference sequence). CDR3 length equals 17 residues. The CDR3 reads CASSLGASGRSSYEQYF. The CDR3 nucleotides are TGTGCCAGCAGCTTAGGAGCTAGCGGGCGGTCCTCCTACGAGCAGTACTTC.

In regard to this clone: Other DNA sequences in this sample translate to the same CDR3. The genes are TRBV29-1 and TRBJ1-1; D unclear. Trimming cost V 1 base and J 1 base, with 4 bases left between them. Germline V gene sequence: CDR1 SQVTM, CDR2 ANQGSEA. The CDR3 is 12 amino acids. CDR3 nucleotides: TGCAGCGTTGAAGGCAGGAACACTGAAGCTTTCTTT. Protein product: CSVEGRNTEAFF.

The chain couples TRBV7-9 to TRBJ2-3; D gene uncertain. CDR1 SEHNR and CDR2 FQNEAQ come from the germline V gene (reference sequence). The CDR3 has 12 amino acids. The V end lost 7 bases, the J end lost 4 bases, and 9 bases lay between the germline ends. DNA for the CDR3: TGTGCCAGCACCCCAAGGGCAGATACGCAGTATTTT. It yields the protein CASTPRADTQYF.

The gene calls are TRBV4-1 and TRBJ2-7, with no clear D. CDR3 length: 13 residues. CDR1 MGHRA and CDR2 YSYEKL come from the germline V gene. Trimming cost V 2 bases and J 0 bases, with 5 bases left between them. Written as DNA, the CDR3 is TGCGCCAGCAGCCAATACCGCTCCTACGAGCAGTACTTC. Amino acid sequence: CASSQYRSYEQYF.

This chain uses TRBV10-1 with TRBJ1-2; D is undetermined. V dropped 5 bases and J dropped 2 bases, with 12 bases sitting between them. Per the germline V gene, CDR1 is WNHNN and CDR2 is SYGVQD (reference sequence). CDR3 length equals 14 residues. This CDR3 is CASSRGTLNYGYTF. The CDR3 nucleotides read TGCGCCAGCAGTCGAGGAACCCTGAACTATGGCTACACCTTC.

About this clone: A read error may account for a junction end that differs from germline. V gene TRBV19 combines with J gene TRBJ2-7; the D gene could be TRBD1 or TRBD2 (5 bases each). Germline V gene data show CDR1 as LNHDA and CDR2 as SQIVND (reference sequence). The CDR3 runs to 11 residues. CDR3 DNA: TGTGCCAGTTGGACCGGGACCAGACTCCACTTC. The encoded protein is CASWTGTRLHF.

CDR3 region: CASSPGTAYNEQFF. The CDR3 region has the DNA TGTGCCAGCAGCCCGGGGACAGCCTACAATGAGCAGTTCTTC. The chain is built from TRBV9 and TRBJ2-1; 7 positions agree with TRBD1. Germline assignment: CDR1 SGDLS and CDR2 YYNGEE. This CDR3 comprises 14 residues. V was clipped by 4 bases and J by 2 bases; unmatched bases: 3.